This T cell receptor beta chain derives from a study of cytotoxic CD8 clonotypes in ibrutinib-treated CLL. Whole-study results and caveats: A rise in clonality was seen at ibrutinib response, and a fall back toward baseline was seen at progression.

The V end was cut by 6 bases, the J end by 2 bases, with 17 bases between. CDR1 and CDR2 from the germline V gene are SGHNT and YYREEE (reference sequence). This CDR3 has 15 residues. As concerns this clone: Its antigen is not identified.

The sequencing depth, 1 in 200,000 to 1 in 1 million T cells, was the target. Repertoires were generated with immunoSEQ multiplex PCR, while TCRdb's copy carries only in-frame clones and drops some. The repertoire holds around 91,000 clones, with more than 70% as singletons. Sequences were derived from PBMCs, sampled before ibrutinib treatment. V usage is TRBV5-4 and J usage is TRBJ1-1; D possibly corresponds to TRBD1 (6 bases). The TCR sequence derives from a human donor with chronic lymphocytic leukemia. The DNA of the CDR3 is TGTGCCAGCAACTCCGGACAGACGTTAAACACTGAAGCTTTCTTT. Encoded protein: CASNSGQTLNTEAFF.